The present TCR beta chain was sequenced within a study of blood T cell repertoires in COVID-19. Turning to the study itself: T cells, B-cell-depleted T cells, or PBMCs supplied cDNA or gDNA.

CDR3 length: 17 amino acids. Germline V gene sequence: CDR1 LNHDA, CDR2 SQIVND (reference sequence). The V gene end was trimmed by 10 bases and the J gene end by 1 base; junction bases not matched to a gene: 18. The count of this clone is one. As processed by the authors: For nucleated cells, counts were estimated from reference gene primer amplification. Some clones are missing from TCRdb's copy, which holds only in-frame ones; the method was immunoSEQ multiplex PCR. From that table come the V and J calls and clone size; the DNA was used to work out D and trimming. This sample has fewer than 120,000 clones, with about 70% found just once.

The sequenced material came from peripheral blood. V and J are TRBV19 and TRBJ1-1, with 7 bases fitting TRBD1. The sequence was collected from a woman aged 55-69 years with acute or convalescent COVID-19. The CDR3 DNA is TGTGCCACCCGAAGTGAGACGACAGGGATAAAGAACACTGAAGCTTTCTTT. It yields the protein CATRSETTGIKNTEAFF.